These 11 T cell receptor beta chains originate from one sample sequenced in a study of a mutant IDH1 vaccine in newly diagnosed glioma (dated by TCRdb to the early 2020s). No cognate antigen is known for these TCRs. Libraries were built with the immunoSEQ multiplex PCR assay. TCRdb took over this immuneACCESS table, retaining in-frame rearrangements with V and J assigned. Such tables are incomplete; in checked studies, under half of the missing clones stem from an unresolved V gene, and the remainder is unexplained. The sample data list about 56,000 clones, and approximately 90% of these were observed just once. Jointly, the top ten make up roughly 5% of the sample. Sample time point, as interpreted from the label and publication: week 5, during vaccination. Each vaccine dose was 300 ug of a 20-mer mutant IDH1 peptide in Montanide, given subcutaneously with topical imiquimod. The material was PBMCs, obtained from a glioma patient whose treatment included an IDH1 peptide vaccine. Every receptor here comes from a woman in her thirties or forties with glioma.

This clone was counted a few times. This chain connects TRBV4-1 to TRBJ1-1; TRBD1 is a possible D gene (5 bases). This CDR3 has 18 amino acids. The V gene lost 0 bases and the J gene lost 0 bases, with 17 bases spanning the gap. Germline V CDR1 and CDR2: MGHRA, YSYEKL. The CDR3 nucleotides are TGCGCCAGCAGCCAAGATCGAACCGGGACCGTCATGAACACTGAAGCTTTCTTT. It codes for CASSQDRTGTVMNTEAFF.

The chain recombines TRBV2 with TRBJ2-2, with D hard to call. V dropped 7 bases and J dropped 6 bases, with 3 bases sitting between them. The CDR3 runs 10 residues. CDR1 SNHLY and CDR2 FYNNEI come from the germline V gene. The CDR3, as DNA: TGTGCCAGCATGGCCGGGGAGCTGTTTTTT. This encodes CASMAGELFF.

V gene TRBV14 combines with J gene TRBJ2-7; tentatively, D is TRBD2 (6 bases). Germline lookup yields CDR1 SGHDN and CDR2 FVKESK. Trimming cost V 0 bases and J 2 bases, with 14 bases left between them. The length of the CDR3 is 16 residues. The CDR3 DNA follows: TGTGCCAGCAGCCAAGATGGGGACTCCACCCCCTACGAGCAGTACTTC. It specifies CASSQDGDSTPYEQYF.

The genes are TRBV11-1 and TRBJ2-1, with a weak D call TRBD1 (6 bases). V was clipped by 3 bases and J by 6 bases, with 9 bases between them. The CDR3 totals 13 residues. Germline CDR1 is SGHAT and CDR2 is FQDESV (reference sequence). CDR3 sequence: CASSFIRGNEQFF. The CDR3 nucleotides are TGTGCCAGCAGCTTCATCAGGGGCAATGAGCAGTTCTTC. Full variable domain (outside the CDR3, taken from reference TRBV11-1 and TRBJ2-1): EAEVAQSPRYKITEKSQAVAFWCDPISGHATLYWYRQILGQGPELLVQFQDESVVDDSQLPKDRFSAERLKGVDSTLKIQPAELGDSAMYLCASSFIRGNEQFFGPGTRLTVL.

Here the CDR3 reads CASSGRGRNTGELFF. The CDR3 DNA reads TGTGCCAGCAGTGGCAGGGGCAGGAACACCGGGGAGCTGTTTTTT. V and J are TRBV2 and TRBJ2-2; the D gene is possibly TRBD1 (6 bases). Trimming left V 4 bases short and J 1 base short, with 10 bases between. The CDR3 contains 15 residues. Germline V gene sequence: CDR1 SNHLY, CDR2 FYNNEI. Based on the CDR3 plus reference TRBV2 and TRBJ2-2, the full variable domain is EPEVTQTPSHQVTQMGQEVILRCVPISNHLYFYWYRQILGQKVEFLVSFYNNEISEKSEIFDDQFSVERPDGSNFTLKIRSTKLEDSAMYFCASSGRGRNTGELFFGEGSRLTVL.

This sequence joins TRBV30 and TRBJ1-3; D might be TRBD1 (5 bases). Germline V gives CDR1 GTSNPN, CDR2 SVGIG (reference sequence). Trimming removed 1 base from V and 8 bases from J, with 9 bases in between. This CDR3 spans 12 amino acids. CDR3 loop: CAWSGGQDTIYF. The CDR3, as DNA: TGTGCCTGGAGTGGGGGCCAGGACACCATATATTTT.

The chain is built from TRBV6-4 and TRBJ2-2, with TRBD1 matching 9 bases. This CDR3 has 14 amino acids. Germline lookup yields CDR1 MRHNA and CDR2 SNTAGT. V lost 4 bases, J lost 4 bases, and 1 base stayed unmatched. Here the CDR3 reads CASSGQGGTGELFF. CDR3 DNA: TGTGCCAGCAGTGGACAGGGGGGCACCGGGGAGCTGTTTTTT.

The chain recombines TRBV4-1 with TRBJ1-5; weak D call: TRBD1 (5 bases). Looked up from germline, CDR1 is MGHRA and CDR2 is YSYEKL. The ends were cut back, 1 base at V and 4 bases at J, with 14 bases in the middle. This CDR3 contains 16 residues. The CDR3 region has the DNA TGCGCCAGCAGCCAAGGGCGGGTCCGGGGGAATCAGCCCCAGCATTTT. Encoded protein: CASSQGRVRGNQPQHF.

V usage is TRBV2 and J usage is TRBJ1-2; D not certain. V lost 10 bases and J 4 bases, leaving 16 bases between the germline ends. This CDR3 contains 13 residues. Looked up from germline, CDR1 is SNHLY and CDR2 is FYNNEI. The CDR3 DNA sequence: TGTGCCACCACCTTCTACGGAGTCTATGGCTACACCTTC. This codes for CATTFYGVYGYTF.

A single count supports this clone. The chain carries TRBV28 and TRBJ1-5; D call uncertain. The CDR3 extends over 15 amino acids. Germline V gene data show CDR1 as MDHEN and CDR2 as SYDVKM. V was trimmed by 5 bases and J by 0 bases, leaving 11 bases between them. DNA for the CDR3: TGTGCCAGCAGTACCTCGGGATATAGCAATCAGCCCCAGCATTTT. Translating gives CASSTSGYSNQPQHF. Drawing the rest from reference TRBV28 and TRBJ1-5, the complete variable domain is DVKVTQSSRYLVKRTGEKVFLECVQDMDHENMFWYRQDPGLGLRLIYFSYDVKMKEKGDIPEGYSVSREKKERFSLILESASTNQTSMYLCASSTSGYSNQPQHFGDGTRLSIL.

This clone has just one count. The V call is TRBV6-1, the J call TRBJ1-1, with 8 nucleotides matching TRBD1. There are 14 residues in the CDR3. The V segment lost 2 bases and the J segment 3 bases; nucleotides outside the gene matches: 2. CDR1 MNHNS and CDR2 SASEGT come from the germline V gene. CDR3 sequence reads: CASSERQGHTEAFF. The CDR3 DNA sequence: TGTGCCAGCAGTGAACGACAGGGGCACACTGAAGCTTTCTTT.